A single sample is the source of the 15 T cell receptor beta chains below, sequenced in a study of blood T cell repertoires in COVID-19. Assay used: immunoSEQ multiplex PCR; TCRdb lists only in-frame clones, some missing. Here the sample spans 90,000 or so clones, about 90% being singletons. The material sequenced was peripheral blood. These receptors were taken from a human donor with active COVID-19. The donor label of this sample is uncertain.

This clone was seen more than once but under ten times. CDR3 sequence (DNA): TGTGCCAGCAGCTTCGGACTAGCGGTGGGGAATGAGCAGTTCTTC. It encodes CASSFGLAVGNEQFF. V and J are TRBV7-9 and TRBJ2-1; 10 bases map to TRBD2. The CDR3 extends over 15 amino acids. The V and J ends lost 3 bases and 7 bases, in that order; junction bases with no gene match: 6. Germline assignment: CDR1 SEHNR and CDR2 FQNEAQ (reference sequence). The entire variable domain, with the rest obtained from reference TRBV7-9 and TRBJ2-1, is as follows: DTGVSQNPRHKITKRGQNVTFRCDPISEHNRLYWYRQTLGQGPEFLTYFQNEAQLEKSRLLSDRFSAERPKGSFSTLEIQRTEQGDSAMYLCASSFGLAVGNEQFFGPGTRLTVL.

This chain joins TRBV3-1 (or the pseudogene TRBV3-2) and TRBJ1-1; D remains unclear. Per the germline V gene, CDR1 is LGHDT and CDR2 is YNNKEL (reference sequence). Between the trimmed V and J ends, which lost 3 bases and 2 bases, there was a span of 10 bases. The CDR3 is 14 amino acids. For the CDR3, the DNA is TGTGCCAGCAGCCAGGACTGGTCCAACACTGAAGCTTTCTTT. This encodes CASSQDWSNTEAFF.

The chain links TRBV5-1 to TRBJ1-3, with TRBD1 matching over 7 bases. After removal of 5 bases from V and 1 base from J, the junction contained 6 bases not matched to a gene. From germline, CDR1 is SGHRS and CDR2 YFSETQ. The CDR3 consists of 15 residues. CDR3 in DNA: TGCGCCAGCAGACCGACAGGGCAATCTGGAAACACCATATATTTT. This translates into CASRPTGQSGNTIYF.

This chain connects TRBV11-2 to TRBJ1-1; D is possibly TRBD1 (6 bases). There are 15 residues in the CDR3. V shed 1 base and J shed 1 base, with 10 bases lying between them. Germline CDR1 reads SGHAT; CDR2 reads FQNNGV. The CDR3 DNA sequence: TGTGCCAGCAGCTTAGGTACAGGGAGGAACACTGAAGCTTTCTTT. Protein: CASSLGTGRNTEAFF.

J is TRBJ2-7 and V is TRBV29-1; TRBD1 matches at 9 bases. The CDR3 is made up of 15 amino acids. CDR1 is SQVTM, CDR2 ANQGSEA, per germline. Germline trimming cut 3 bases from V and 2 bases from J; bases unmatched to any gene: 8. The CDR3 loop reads CSVESRDRAPYEQYF. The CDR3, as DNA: TGCAGCGTTGAGTCCCGGGACAGGGCCCCCTACGAGCAGTACTTC.

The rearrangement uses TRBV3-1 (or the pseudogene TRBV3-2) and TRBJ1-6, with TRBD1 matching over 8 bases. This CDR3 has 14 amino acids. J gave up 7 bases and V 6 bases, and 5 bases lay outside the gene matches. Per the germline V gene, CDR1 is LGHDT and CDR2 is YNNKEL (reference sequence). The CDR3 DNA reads TGTGCCAGCAGACTAGGGACAGGAAATTCACCCCTCCACTTT. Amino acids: CASRLGTGNSPLHF.

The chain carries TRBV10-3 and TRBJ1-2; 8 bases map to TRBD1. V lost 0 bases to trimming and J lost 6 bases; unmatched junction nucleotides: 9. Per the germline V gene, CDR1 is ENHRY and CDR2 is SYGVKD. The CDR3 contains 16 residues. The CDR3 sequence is CAISESGQGAKDGYTF. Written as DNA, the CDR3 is TGTGCCATCAGTGAGTCGGGCCAGGGGGCTAAGGATGGCTACACCTTC.

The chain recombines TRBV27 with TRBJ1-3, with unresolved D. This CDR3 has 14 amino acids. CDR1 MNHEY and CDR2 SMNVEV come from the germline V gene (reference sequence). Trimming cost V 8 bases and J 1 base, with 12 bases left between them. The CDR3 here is CASGIAGSGNTIYF. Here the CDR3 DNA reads TGTGCCAGCGGAATCGCGGGATCTGGAAACACCATATATTTT.

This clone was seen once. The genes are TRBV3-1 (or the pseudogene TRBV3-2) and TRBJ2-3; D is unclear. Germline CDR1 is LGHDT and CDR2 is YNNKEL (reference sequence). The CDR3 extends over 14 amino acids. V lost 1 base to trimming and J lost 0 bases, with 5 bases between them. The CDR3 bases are TGTGCCAGCAGCCAAGGACTTAGCACAGATACGCAGTATTTT. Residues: CASSQGLSTDTQYF.

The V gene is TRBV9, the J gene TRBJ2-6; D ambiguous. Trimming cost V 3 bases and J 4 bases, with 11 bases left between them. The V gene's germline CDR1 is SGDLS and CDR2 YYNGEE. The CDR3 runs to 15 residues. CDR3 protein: CASSGIAAGANVLTF. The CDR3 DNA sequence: TGTGCCAGCAGCGGGATAGCAGCGGGGGCCAACGTCCTGACTTTC.

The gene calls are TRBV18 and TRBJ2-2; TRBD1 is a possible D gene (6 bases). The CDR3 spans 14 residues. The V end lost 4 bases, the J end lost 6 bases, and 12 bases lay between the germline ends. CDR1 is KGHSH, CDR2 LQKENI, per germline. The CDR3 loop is CASSLKDSSGELFF. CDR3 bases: TGTGCCAGCTCACTAAAGGACAGCTCCGGGGAGCTGTTTTTT.

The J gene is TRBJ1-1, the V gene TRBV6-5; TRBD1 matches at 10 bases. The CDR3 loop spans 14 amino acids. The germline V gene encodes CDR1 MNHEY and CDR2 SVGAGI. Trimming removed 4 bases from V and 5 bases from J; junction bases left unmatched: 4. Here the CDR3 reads CASSSDRGQTEAFF. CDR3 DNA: TGTGCCAGCAGTTCCGACAGGGGGCAAACTGAAGCTTTCTTT.

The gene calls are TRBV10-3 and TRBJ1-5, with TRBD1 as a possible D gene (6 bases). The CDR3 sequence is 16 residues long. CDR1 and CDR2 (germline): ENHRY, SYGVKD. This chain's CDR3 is CAPDYGGPISNQPQHF. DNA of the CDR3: TGTGCTCCCGACTACGGGGGGCCGATTAGCAATCAGCCCCAGCATTTT.

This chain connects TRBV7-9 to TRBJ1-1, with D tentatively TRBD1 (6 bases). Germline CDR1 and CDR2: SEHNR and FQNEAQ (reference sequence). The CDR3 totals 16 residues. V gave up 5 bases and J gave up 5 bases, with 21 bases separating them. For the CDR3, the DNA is TGTGCCAGCAGCATAACAACGGACAGCCCGGGAACTGAAGCTTTCTTT. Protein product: CASSITTDSPGTEAFF.

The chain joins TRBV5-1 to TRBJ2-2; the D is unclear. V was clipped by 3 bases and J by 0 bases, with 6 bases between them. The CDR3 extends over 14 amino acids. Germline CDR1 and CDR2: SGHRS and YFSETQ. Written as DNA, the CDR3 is TGCGCCAGCAGCTCCCGTTCGAACACCGGGGAGCTGTTTTTT. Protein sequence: CASSSRSNTGELFF.